This T cell receptor (beta chain) stems from a study of blood T cell repertoires in COVID-19 (dated by TCRdb to about 2020). Background for the entire study: Collaborator samples came from the United States, Italy and Spain and covered acute and convalescent phases of COVID-19. The material from the prospective study consisted of cDNA or gDNA derived from T cells, B-cell-depleted T cells, or PBMCs. Subjects who had been exposed to COVID-19, were actively infected with it, or had recovered from it provided the deeply sampled blood TCRbeta repertoires that made up the dataset. The repertoires were released in a freely available public database meant as a resource for research on the immune response to SARS-CoV-2. Samples were obtained from the ongoing ImmuneRACE study (first 160 participants) and from some 1,200 subjects provided by 6 global collaborators. The sample metadata nearly always contained a de-identified subject ID, COVID-19 status, age in years and sex. HLA class I and class II types, where available, came from metadata supplied by the sample provider rather than from assay-based typing. Overall study outcomes, separate from this receptor: The quantity of clinical and demographic metadata differed by source and by participant and was supplied without curation.

The germline V gene sets CDR1 to MNHEY and CDR2 to SVGAGI. The cysteine opens and the phenylalanine closes a CDR3 of 13 amino acids. The only DNA kept is the CDR3, 39 bases in frame from the first base. V loses 6 bases, J loses 0 bases, and the germline ends lie 8 bases apart. Details on this clone: It has no known antigen specificity. There are no base qualities to consult, and no much larger clone falls within one base.

Each collaborating institution followed its own protocols to collect whole blood in K2EDTA tubes. Collaborator samples were shipped for TCRbeta analysis as frozen whole blood, isolated PBMCs, or DNA extracted from either sample type. TCRbeta CDR3 regions were amplified from genomic DNA by means of the immunoSEQ Assay, a bias-controlled multiplex PCR. In the authors' own workflow: Within the assay, amplification of reference gene primers was used to estimate how many nucleated cells each sample contained. Sequence reads were collapsed and filtered to measure the absolute abundance of every unique TCRbeta CDR3 rearrangement. For each sample, productive Simpson clonality was calculated by taking the square root of Simpson's diversity index across productive rearrangements. TCRdb holds this immuneACCESS table with in-frame rearrangements only. Some clones are missing; in checked studies, unresolved V genes explain under half, and the rest has no known cause. The D gene and trimming were derived from the DNA, and the V and J assignments and clone size from that table. For this sample there are 70,000 to 95,000 clones; about 80% appear just once. The top ten hold under 20% of the sample.

The TCR originated in a human donor in a cohort sampled during active COVID-19. The chain couples TRBV6-5 to TRBJ1-1; the D gene is unclear. Sequences were obtained from peripheral blood. The nucleotide sequence reads TGTGCCAGCAGGACGACATTGAACACTGAAGCTTTCTTT. This gives the protein CASRTTLNTEAFF.